Presented here are 19 T cell receptor beta chains from one specimen sequenced in a study of OX40 agonist ivuxolimab in advanced cancers. Clones were read by immunoSEQ multiplex PCR, and TCRdb kept only the in-frame ones, dropping some. The sample has around 86,000 clones, approximately 89% seen once. Sequencing was performed on CD4+ or CD8+ T cells sorted from blood, taken in a trial of the OX40 agonist ivuxolimab. Receptor source: an adult with an advanced solid tumor such as melanoma, head and neck, liver or kidney cancer.

The chain links TRBV10-3 to TRBJ2-7, with 9 positions matching TRBD1. Unmatched junction bases numbered 4, after V lost 2 bases and J lost 2 bases. This CDR3 comprises 15 residues. Per germline, CDR1 ENHRY and CDR2 SYGVKD. CDR3 coding DNA: TGTGCCATCAGTGAGGGGACAGGGTCCCCCTACGAGCAGTACTTC. Translating gives CAISEGTGSPYEQYF.

CDR3 region: CASSYGYGYTF. As DNA, the CDR3 is TGTGCCAGCAGTTACGGTTATGGCTACACCTTC. The chain recombines TRBV2 with TRBJ1-2; D call uncertain. Germline lookup yields CDR1 SNHLY and CDR2 FYNNEI. CDR3 size: 11 residues. V was shortened by 5 bases and J by 5 bases, with 6 bases between the two germline ends.

The V call is TRBV19, the J call TRBJ1-1, with 8 bases aligning to TRBD1. The germline CDR1 and CDR2 sequences are LNHDA and SQIVND (reference sequence). Trimming cost V 3 bases and J 1 base; bases outside gene matches: 4. The CDR3 is 15 residues long. The chain's CDR3 is CASSMHGTGNTEAFF. CDR3 DNA: TGTGCCAGTAGTATGCACGGGACAGGGAACACTGAAGCTTTCTTT. The whole variable domain, remainder taken from reference TRBV19 and TRBJ1-1, is DGGITQSPKYLFRKEGQNVTLSCEQNLNHDAMYWYRQDPGQGLRLIYYSQIVNDFQKGDIAEGYSVSREKKESFPLTVTSAQKNPTAFYLCASSMHGTGNTEAFFGQGTRLTVV.

The chain has TRBV7-2 and TRBJ2-3; no definite D call. Trimming shortened V by 5 bases and J by 6 bases, and 18 bases separated the two germline ends. This CDR3 is 15 amino acids long. In germline, CDR1 is SGHTA, CDR2 FQGNSA. The CDR3 DNA is TGTGCCAGCAGCCTTTCCGGCCAAATATTGGATACGCAGTATTTT. Protein: CASSLSGQILDTQYF.

The V gene is TRBV5-1, the J gene TRBJ2-5; 11 bases align to TRBD2. J lost 1 base, V lost 4 bases, and 6 bases had no gene match. The CDR3 runs 16 residues. Germline values: CDR1 SGHRS, CDR2 YFSETQ. CDR3 bases: TGCGCCAGCAGCCAAATAGCGGGAGGGCCCCAAGAGACCCAGTACTTC. Translating it yields CASSQIAGGPQETQYF.

The DNA for the CDR3 is TGTGCCTGGAGGTCCCTCGGGGGTTACCACGAGCAGTACTTC. Residues: CAWRSLGGYHEQYF. The gene calls are TRBV30 and TRBJ2-7; TRBD2 might be the D (6 bases). The CDR3 is 14 residues long. V lost 3 bases, J lost 5 bases, and 17 bases lay in between. The germline V gene encodes CDR1 GTSNPN and CDR2 SVGIG (reference sequence).

CDR3 amino acids: CASSPNDNQPQHF. CDR3 nucleotides: TGTGCCAGCAGCCCAAACGATAATCAGCCCCAGCATTTT. V gene TRBV7-9 combines with J gene TRBJ1-5; D gene ambiguous. CDR3 size: 13 residues. Germline lookup yields CDR1 SEHNR and CDR2 FQNEAQ (reference sequence). Trimming took 5 bases from V and 4 from J, leaving 9 bases between them. The full variable domain, completed using reference TRBV7-9 and TRBJ1-5, is DTGVSQNPRHKITKRGQNVTFRCDPISEHNRLYWYRQTLGQGPEFLTYFQNEAQLEKSRLLSDRFSAERPKGSFSTLEIQRTEQGDSAMYLCASSPNDNQPQHFGDGTRLSIL.

The J gene is TRBJ2-2, the V gene TRBV9; TRBD2 is a possible D gene (6 bases). Trimming removed 0 bases from V and 4 bases from J, with 10 bases in between. The CDR3 is made up of 15 amino acids. The germline CDR1 and CDR2 sequences are SGDLS and YYNGEE. The CDR3, as DNA: TGTGCCAGCAGCGTAGCATCTAGCGCCACCGGGGAGCTGTTTTTT. It codes for CASSVASSATGELFF.

This clone was recorded only once. The V and J genes are TRBV5-1 and TRBJ2-7; 13 nucleotides agree with TRBD2. The V gene's germline CDR1 is SGHRS and CDR2 YFSETQ. J was trimmed by 6 bases and V by 0 bases; bases with no gene match: 6. This CDR3 comprises 16 residues. The DNA for the CDR3 is TGCGCCAGCAGCTTGGCACTAGCGGGAGGGCCAAGCGAGCAGTACTTC. Amino acids: CASSLALAGGPSEQYF.

This chain joins TRBV19 and TRBJ2-7; TRBD2 might be the D (6 bases). The CDR3 consists of 14 residues. Germline V gene data show CDR1 as LNHDA and CDR2 as SQIVND (reference sequence). Trimming removed 4 bases at V and 2 bases at J, with 12 bases between. The CDR3 DNA is TGTGCCAGTAGTAGAGCGGGCTATCCCTACGAGCAGTACTTC. Translating it yields CASSRAGYPYEQYF.

With respect to this clone: Other DNA sequences in this specimen translate into the identical CDR3. The chain has TRBV5-1 and TRBJ1-5; D gene unclear. The CDR3 spans 14 residues. Germline-derived CDR1 and CDR2 are SGHRS and YFSETQ. V gave up 0 bases and J gave up 1 base, with 5 bases separating them. CDR3 sequence reads: CASSLAGSNQPQHF. The CDR3 DNA follows: TGCGCCAGCAGCTTGGCAGGCAGCAATCAGCCCCAGCATTTT.

This chain uses TRBV6-1 with TRBJ1-1; no definite D call. Trimming cost V 5 bases and J 2 bases, with 9 bases left between them. Germline-derived CDR1 and CDR2 are MNHNS and SASEGT. The CDR3 covers 13 residues. DNA of the CDR3: TGTGCCAGCAGTACCGAGAGAAACACTGAAGCTTTCTTT. Its translation is CASSTERNTEAFF.

The gene calls are TRBV6-5 and TRBJ2-7; D may be TRBD2 (5 bases). The CDR3 length is 14 residues. V lost 3 bases and J 2 bases, leaving 11 bases between the germline ends. CDR1 and CDR2 (germline): MNHEY, SVGAGI. The CDR3, as DNA: TGTGCCAGCAGTTATCAGGCGGGCCCCTACGAGCAGTACTTC. It yields the protein CASSYQAGPYEQYF.

The CDR3 region is CASSPRQGQETQYF. CDR3 coding DNA: TGTGCCAGCAGCCCGCGACAGGGCCAAGAGACCCAGTACTTC. The chain employs TRBV5-8 and TRBJ2-5, with TRBD1 matching 7 bases. The trim removed 4 bases at V and 1 base at J, leaving 4 bases unmatched. From germline, CDR1 is SGHTS and CDR2 YDEGEE. The CDR3 consists of 14 residues.

The rearrangement uses TRBV11-3 and TRBJ1-3; no firm D call. The V gene's germline CDR1 is SGHNT and CDR2 YENEEA. CDR3 size: 14 residues. V was pared by 1 base and J by 2 bases, with 6 bases between. The CDR3 is CASSLGGTGNTIYF. In DNA, the CDR3 is TGTGCCAGCAGCTTAGGGGGTACTGGAAACACCATATATTTT.

This sequence joins TRBV19 and TRBJ1-1, with TRBD1 identical over 8 bases. Unmatched junction bases numbered 7, after V lost 7 bases and J lost 0 bases. From germline, CDR1 is LNHDA and CDR2 SQIVND (reference sequence). The CDR3 is 15 residues long. The CDR3, as DNA: TGTGCCAGTAAGCAGGGGGCGATTATGAACACTGAAGCTTTCTTT. Protein product: CASKQGAIMNTEAFF.

DNA for the CDR3: TGTGCCAGCAGGTCCTACGGGGGCGGAGCATACAATGAGCAGTTCTTC. Amino acid sequence: CASRSYGGGAYNEQFF. The genes are TRBV7-8 and TRBJ2-1; the D call may be TRBD1 or TRBD2 (6 bases each). Germline V gene data show CDR1 as SGHVS and CDR2 as FQNEAQ. The V end lost 6 bases, the J end lost 4 bases, and 19 bases lay between the germline ends. The CDR3 is 16 residues long.

The chain uses TRBV15 and TRBJ2-2; no clear D gene. The CDR3 has 15 residues. The germline gives CDR1 LNHNV, CDR2 YYDKDF (reference sequence). V lost 1 base to trimming and J lost 0 bases, with 6 bases between them. CDR3 DNA sequence: TGTGCCACCAGCAGAGGGGGTACGAACACCGGGGAGCTGTTTTTT. This gives the protein CATSRGGTNTGELFF.

The chain links TRBV6-1 to TRBJ1-1; 7 bases fit TRBD1. V shed 10 bases, J shed 0 bases, and the junction held 8 bases outside the gene matches. Germline values: CDR1 MNHNS, CDR2 SASEGT. CDR3 length: 14 residues. CDR3 region: CATRDSTLNTEAFF. Here the CDR3 DNA reads TGTGCCACCCGGGACAGTACCCTGAACACTGAAGCTTTCTTT.